This T cell receptor (beta chain) was sequenced for a study of cytotoxic CD8 clonotypes in ibrutinib-treated CLL. On the study more broadly: Partial responses numbered roughly 25 and complete responses 2; after a median about 62 months, about 14 stayed remitted and some twelve progressed.

TCRdb's table, derived via immunoSEQ multiplex PCR, lists solely in-frame clones and lacks some. The data show 50,000 to 60,000 clones, with around four fifths seen just once and about a fifth held by the top ten. On this clone: The antigen is not known.

Trimming left V 6 bases short and J 3 bases short, with 15 bases between. This CDR3 region has 15 residues. CDR1 and CDR2 from the germline V gene are MNHEY and SMNVEV (reference sequence). Study-level findings and limits: Relative to age-matched healthy donors, clonality at baseline was higher, and it tracked circulating CD8+ T-cell counts. Treatment saw public clonotypes, which were uncommon, either contract or stay stable.

The receptor comes from a human donor with chronic lymphocytic leukemia. This chain connects TRBV27 to TRBJ1-5; weak D call: TRBD1 (5 bases). This material consisted of PBMCs, taken after 24 months of ibrutinib treatment. The CDR3 DNA reads TGTGCCAGCAGCCTGTGGGGGAACGTCAATCAGCCCCAGCATTTT. It is translated as CASSLWGNVNQPQHF.